This T cell receptor (beta chain) was retrieved from a study of long-term antiretroviral therapy in people with HIV. Study-wide results and limits: ART adherence, viral resistance and therapy changes went undocumented. The repertoire was dominated at all time points by clones expanded before ART.

Points on this clone: The antigen is not known.

At the survey level, the v3.0 immunoSEQ assay was run. Measured with immunoSEQ multiplex PCR; TCRdb has only the in-frame clones, and not every one. The sample carries just over 35,000 clones, approximately 80% recorded once. V gave up 0 bases and J gave up 5 bases; unmatched junction bases: 5. Germline loops: CDR1 MNHEY, CDR2 SVGAGI. This CDR3 is built from 16 residues. Every participant with HIV received treatment in the United States. The content of samples before DNA extraction was roughly 0.95-10 million cryopreserved PBMC. This specimen was unsorted PBMCs, taken 0.6 years after starting antiretroviral therapy. This sequence originates from a man aged 18 to 35 with HIV. This chain joins TRBV6-5 and TRBJ2-1, with 9 positions matching TRBD2. The CDR3 region has the DNA TGTGCCAGCAGTTACTCCGGCGGGAGGGCCAACAATGAGCAGTTCTTC. This translates into CASSYSGGRANNEQFF.